What follows describes a single TCR beta chain. Its target is unknown. Clones were sequenced by immunoSEQ multiplex PCR, and TCRdb holds only the in-frame ones, with some missing. This sample has 150,000 to 200,000 clones, with more than 85% found just once. The data derive from a study of T cell responses to AZD1222 COVID-19 vaccine. Study-wide results and limits: Donors, mostly white British, included more females; clonal diversity was possibly underestimated. Within unmutated variant regions lay the reported targets of nearly half of spike-specific TCRs.

The sequence was obtained from an adult in good health. This sample comprised peripheral blood, obtained on day 0 of AZD1222 vaccination.

The CDR3 DNA follows: TGTGCCAGCAGCCCGACTAGCGGGGGGGGCACAGATACGCAGTATTTT. Protein sequence: CASSPTSGGGTDTQYF. V is TRBV6-4 and J is TRBJ2-3; 14 bases map to TRBD2. Germline V gene sequence: CDR1 MRHNA, CDR2 SNTAGT. V shed 6 bases and J 1 base; nucleotides not matched to a gene: 3. This CDR3 is built from 16 residues.